One sample yielded the 8 T cell receptor beta chains listed below, sequenced in a study of blood T cell repertoires in COVID-19. The repertoire was sequenced with immunoSEQ multiplex PCR; TCRdb's copy has only in-frame clones and lacks some. Of 150,000 to 200,000 clones in the sample, 80% to 90% were seen once. Source material: peripheral blood. These TCRs come from a human donor in a cohort sampled during active COVID-19.

The rearrangement links TRBV6-6 to TRBJ1-6; 7 bases map to TRBD1. The J segment lost 8 bases and the V segment lost 5 bases, leaving 9 bases of the junction unmatched. In germline, CDR1 is MNHNY, CDR2 SVGAGI (reference sequence). This CDR3 is 15 amino acids long. In nucleotides, the CDR3 is TGTGCCAGCAGTCCAACGACAGGGAGTCATTCACCCCTCCACTTT. Encoded protein: CASSPTTGSHSPLHF.

This clone was seen a handful of times. The rearrangement joins TRBV9 to TRBJ2-2, with D possibly matching TRBD2 (5 bases). Germline CDR1 is SGDLS and CDR2 is YYNGEE. Trimming removed 0 bases from V and 4 bases from J, with 10 bases in between. The CDR3 sequence is 15 residues long. CDR3: CASSVGGFGTGELFF. In DNA form, the CDR3 reads TGTGCCAGCAGCGTAGGAGGGTTTGGCACCGGGGAGCTGTTTTTT.

The chain carries TRBV24-1 and TRBJ2-3; 10 bases match TRBD2. The germline V gene encodes CDR1 KGHDR and CDR2 SFDVKD. V was pared by 3 bases and J by 2 bases, with 4 bases of the junction left unmatched. There are 16 residues in the CDR3. CDR3 bases: TGTGCCACCAGTGATGGTAGCGGGGGGCTCACAGATACGCAGTATTTT. It yields the protein CATSDGSGGLTDTQYF.

The V and J genes are TRBV5-6 and TRBJ1-6, with a tentative D call TRBD1 (5 bases). Germline V gives CDR1 SGHDT, CDR2 YYEEEE. CDR3 length: 17 residues. Deletions cut 0 bases from V and 6 bases from J, with 16 bases between. CDR3 DNA: TGTGCCAGCAGCTTGGGTCTCACGCGGGACTCTAATTCACCCCTCCACTTT. Translated, it gives CASSLGLTRDSNSPLHF.

The chain carries TRBV30 and TRBJ1-1, with TRBD1 matching 9 bases. The ends lost 3 bases at V and 8 bases at J; junction bases unmatched: 7. Germline V gene data show CDR1 as GTSNPN and CDR2 as SVGIG (reference sequence). The CDR3 extends over 13 amino acids. The CDR3 region has the DNA TGTGCCTGGAGCGGGACAGGGTATGGGGAAGCTTTCTTT. This codes for CAWSGTGYGEAFF.

The chain recombines TRBV5-1 with TRBJ2-7, with 8 nucleotides matching TRBD1. Germline CDR1 is SGHRS and CDR2 is YFSETQ. This CDR3 has 16 amino acids. Trimming removed 3 bases from V and 1 base from J; junction bases left unmatched: 9. The CDR3: CASSSSPTGASYEQYF. CDR3 DNA: TGCGCCAGCAGCTCAAGTCCGACAGGGGCGTCCTACGAGCAGTACTTC.

The chain uses TRBV29-1 and TRBJ1-2; D ambiguous. Germline values: CDR1 SQVTM, CDR2 ANQGSEA. This CDR3 is built from 11 residues. Trimming left V 8 bases short and J 2 bases short, with 9 bases between. CDR3 DNA sequence: TGCAGCTTTTATATGAACTATGGCTACACCTTC. Protein: CSFYMNYGYTF. Based on the CDR3 plus reference TRBV29-1 and TRBJ1-2, the full variable domain is SAVISQKPSRDICQRGTSLTIQCQVDSQVTMMFWYRQQPGQSLTLIATANQGSEATYESGFVIDKFPISRPNLTFSTLTVSNMSPEDSSIYLCSFYMNYGYTFGSGTRLTVV.

V and J are TRBV24-1 and TRBJ2-3; D is uncertain. Trimming removed 4 bases at V and 4 bases at J, with 11 bases between. This CDR3 spans 14 amino acids. Germline V gives CDR1 KGHDR, CDR2 SFDVKD. In DNA form, the CDR3 reads TGTGCCACCAGTGACCCCGGCGCGGCAGATACGCAGTATTTT. This sequence encodes CATSDPGAADTQYF.